Below, 16 T cell receptor beta chains from the same sample are listed, as sequenced in a study of shared clonotypes between healthy human individuals. Positive CCR7 selection of CD45RO-negative cells yielded the naive CD8 cells, and terminally differentiated effector memory CD45RA+ cells were excluded. Only in-frame clones appear in the TCRdb table, and some are missing; sequencing was by immunoSEQ multiplex PCR. In the table there are millions of clones, just under 95% of which are singletons. Material: naive CD8+ T cells sorted from blood. The source of these receptors is a man younger than 30 in good health.

V and J are TRBV5-4 and TRBJ1-6, with D perhaps TRBD1 (5 bases). Germline V gene sequence: CDR1 SGHNT, CDR2 YYREEE (reference sequence). Deletions cut 3 bases from V and 10 bases from J, with 8 bases between. The CDR3 loop spans 12 amino acids. The CDR3 region is CASSWGYSPLHF. CDR3 DNA: TGTGCCAGCAGCTGGGGGTACTCACCCCTCCACTTT.

The chain employs TRBV7-8 and TRBJ1-4; D uncertain. This CDR3 has 15 residues. Germline values: CDR1 SGHVS, CDR2 FQNEAQ. V was clipped by 4 bases and J by 4 bases, with 13 bases between them. CDR3 coding DNA: TGTGCCAGCAGCTCTGGACGGGGTTATAATGAAAAACTGTTTTTT. This gives the protein CASSSGRGYNEKLFF.

This rearrangement joins TRBV5-1 to TRBJ2-5, with TRBD1 matching 8 bases. CDR1 is SGHRS and CDR2 is YFSETQ in the germline V gene. V lost 4 bases to trimming and J lost 5 bases; unmatched junction nucleotides: 16. This CDR3 is 17 amino acids long. The CDR3 bases are TGCGCCAGCAGCCTGGCCAGGACAGGGTTTTTTCAGGAGACCCAGTACTTC. The encoded protein is CASSLARTGFFQETQYF.

The chain joins TRBV20-1 to TRBJ1-2, with a weak D call TRBD1 (5 bases). Trimming pared 6 bases from V and 4 bases from J, leaving 9 bases between. The CDR3 length is 11 residues. Germline V gene lookup returns CDR1 DFQATT and CDR2 SNEGSKA (reference sequence). Here the CDR3 reads CSAPGPYGYTF. CDR3 DNA: TGCAGTGCCCCGGGACCCTATGGCTACACCTTC.

V and J are TRBV7-9 and TRBJ1-4; D is undetermined. CDR3 size: 15 residues. Germline CDR1 is SEHNR and CDR2 is FQNEAQ (reference sequence). V was pared by 1 base and J by 8 bases, with 14 bases between. The CDR3 loop reads CASSLEGSAGEKLFF. The CDR3 bases are TGTGCCAGCAGCTTAGAGGGCTCAGCAGGAGAAAAACTGTTTTTT.

This chain connects TRBV6-6 to TRBJ1-1; D unresolved. The V and J ends lost 8 bases and 5 bases respectively, with 9 bases between them. The CDR3 contains 11 residues. Germline values: CDR1 MNHNY, CDR2 SVGAGI (reference sequence). In DNA, the CDR3 is TGTGCCAGCGGTACGGGGACTGAAGCTTTCTTT. Encoded protein: CASGTGTEAFF.

This sequence joins TRBV4-3 and TRBJ2-7; 10 nucleotides agree with TRBD2. The V gene end was trimmed by 4 bases and the J gene end by 2 bases; junction bases not matched to a gene: 8. The germline V gene has CDR1 LGHNA and CDR2 YSLEER. The CDR3 is 16 residues long. The CDR3 reads CASSLLGLAEPYEQYF. The DNA for the CDR3 is TGCGCCAGCAGCCTCCTCGGACTAGCGGAACCCTACGAGCAGTACTTC.

The chain employs TRBV4-1 and TRBJ1-6; D is uncertain. The V end was cut by 1 base, the J end by 9 bases, with 13 bases between. Germline lookup yields CDR1 MGHRA and CDR2 YSYEKL. The CDR3 loop spans 15 amino acids. CDR3 region: CASSQGSLMVSPLHF. The DNA for the CDR3 is TGCGCCAGCAGCCAAGGTTCCCTAATGGTTTCACCCCTCCACTTT.

This chain connects TRBV9 to TRBJ2-7; TRBD1 agrees at 7 bases. Trimming removed 2 bases from V and 3 bases from J; junction bases left unmatched: 8. The CDR3 has 15 amino acids. Germline CDR1 and CDR2: SGDLS and YYNGEE. In DNA form, the CDR3 reads TGTGCCAGCAGCGTTGGGGACAGCCTTTTCTACGAGCAGTACTTC. It translates to CASSVGDSLFYEQYF. The full variable domain, rest sourced from reference TRBV9 and TRBJ2-7, is DSGVTQTPKHLITATGQRVTLRCSPRSGDLSVYWYQQSLDQGLQFLIQYYNGEERAKGNILERFSAQQFPDLHSELNLSSLELGDSALYFCASSVGDSLFYEQYFGPGTRLTVT.

J is TRBJ1-1 and V is TRBV7-9; 7 bases are shared with TRBD1. With V trimmed by 5 bases and J by 5 bases, 8 bases remained unmatched. Germline loops: CDR1 SEHNR, CDR2 FQNEAQ (reference sequence). The CDR3 sequence is 14 residues long. Here the CDR3 reads CASSPRQGPTEAFF. DNA for the CDR3: TGTGCCAGCAGCCCCAGACAGGGACCAACTGAAGCTTTCTTT.

The V and J genes are TRBV9 and TRBJ1-1; D remains unclear. CDR1 and CDR2 from the germline V gene are SGDLS and YYNGEE. The CDR3 spans 16 residues. V was shortened by 3 bases and J by 1 base, with 16 bases between the two germline ends. CDR3 sequence reads: CASSDGSEARNTEAFF. The CDR3 DNA reads TGTGCCAGCAGCGACGGCTCAGAGGCCCGGAACACTGAAGCTTTCTTT.

The chain carries TRBV10-2 and TRBJ2-7, with TRBD2 matching 12 bases. The CDR3 has 17 amino acids. Germline CDR1 reads WSHSY; CDR2 reads SAAADI. After removal of 0 bases from V and 2 bases from J, the junction contained 5 bases not matched to a gene. The CDR3 DNA sequence: TGCGCCAGCAGTGAGTCTTGGACTAGCGGGGCCACCTACGAGCAGTACTTC. Its translation is CASSESWTSGATYEQYF.

The V gene is TRBV27, the J gene TRBJ2-3; perhaps TRBD2 as D (7 bases). The CDR3 consists of 18 residues. Germline lookup yields CDR1 MNHEY and CDR2 SMNVEV (reference sequence). The V end lost 5 bases, the J end lost 1 base, and 22 bases lay between the germline ends. CDR3 protein: CASSGLAVGGAGTDTQYF. Here the CDR3 DNA reads TGTGCCAGCAGTGGATTAGCCGTTGGGGGGGCCGGCACAGATACGCAGTATTTT.

The chain joins TRBV2 to TRBJ2-5, with a possible D match to TRBD1 (5 bases). V was clipped by 6 bases and J by 2 bases, with 16 bases between them. Germline V gene lookup returns CDR1 SNHLY and CDR2 FYNNEI. The CDR3 runs 15 residues. The CDR3 reads CASRYTLGPQETQYF. Here the CDR3 DNA reads TGTGCCAGCAGATACACGCTGGGGCCACAAGAGACCCAGTACTTC.

The V and J genes are TRBV2 and TRBJ1-1; TRBD1 is a possible D gene (5 bases). Trimming took 6 bases from V and 0 from J, leaving 11 bases between them. The germline CDR1 and CDR2 sequences are SNHLY and FYNNEI. The CDR3 extends over 14 amino acids. The CDR3 DNA reads TGTGCCAGCAGGTCACAGGTCATGAACACTGAAGCTTTCTTT. Protein: CASRSQVMNTEAFF.

The rearrangement links TRBV7-9 to TRBJ1-4, with a tentative D call TRBD1 (5 bases). This CDR3 is built from 13 residues. Germline V CDR1 and CDR2: SEHNR, FQNEAQ (reference sequence). Trimming took 4 bases from V and 8 from J, leaving 11 bases between them. The CDR3 DNA sequence: TGTGCCAGCAGCTCCTGGGGGGAGGAAAAACTGTTTTTT. This encodes CASSSWGEEKLFF.